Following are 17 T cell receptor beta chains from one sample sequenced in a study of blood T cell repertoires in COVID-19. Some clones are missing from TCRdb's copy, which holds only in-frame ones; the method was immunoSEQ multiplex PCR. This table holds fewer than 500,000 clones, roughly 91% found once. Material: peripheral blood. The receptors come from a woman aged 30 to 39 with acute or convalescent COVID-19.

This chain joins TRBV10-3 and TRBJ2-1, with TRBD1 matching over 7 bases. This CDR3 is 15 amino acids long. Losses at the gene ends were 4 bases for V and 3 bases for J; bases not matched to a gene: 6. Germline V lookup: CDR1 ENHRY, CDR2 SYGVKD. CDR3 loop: CAISGDRAFYNEQFF. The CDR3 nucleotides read TGTGCCATCAGTGGAGACAGGGCCTTCTACAATGAGCAGTTCTTC.

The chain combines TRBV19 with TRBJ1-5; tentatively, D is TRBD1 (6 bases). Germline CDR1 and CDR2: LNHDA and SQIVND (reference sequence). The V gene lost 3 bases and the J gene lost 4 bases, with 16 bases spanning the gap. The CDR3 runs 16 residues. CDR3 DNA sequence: TGTGCCAGTAGTATCGTGGCAGGGGCAGGGAATCAGCCCCAGCATTTT. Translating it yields CASSIVAGAGNQPQHF.

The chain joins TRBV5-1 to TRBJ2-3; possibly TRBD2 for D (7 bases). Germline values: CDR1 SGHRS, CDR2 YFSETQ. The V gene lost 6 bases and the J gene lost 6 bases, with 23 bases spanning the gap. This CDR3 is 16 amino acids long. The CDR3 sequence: CASTNRGAVNSDTQYF. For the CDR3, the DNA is TGCGCCAGCACCAACCGGGGGGCGGTGAATTCGGATACGCAGTATTTT.

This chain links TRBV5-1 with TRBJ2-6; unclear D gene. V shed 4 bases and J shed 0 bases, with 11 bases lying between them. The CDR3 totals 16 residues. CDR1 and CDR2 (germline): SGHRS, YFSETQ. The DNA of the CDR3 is TGCGCCAGCAGCGAGGCCCCCAGCTCTGGGGCCAACGTCCTGACTTTC. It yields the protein CASSEAPSSGANVLTF.

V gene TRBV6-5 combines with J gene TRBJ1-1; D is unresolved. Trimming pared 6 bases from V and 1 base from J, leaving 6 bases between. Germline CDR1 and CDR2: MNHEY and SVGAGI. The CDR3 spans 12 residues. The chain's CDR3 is CASRDTNTEAFF. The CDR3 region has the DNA TGTGCCAGCAGAGACACGAACACTGAAGCTTTCTTT.

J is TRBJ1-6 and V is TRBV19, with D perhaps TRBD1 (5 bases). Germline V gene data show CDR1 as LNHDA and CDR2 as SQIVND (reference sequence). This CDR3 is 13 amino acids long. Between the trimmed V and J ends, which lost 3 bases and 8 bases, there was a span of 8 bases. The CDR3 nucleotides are TGTGCCAGTAGTATCCAGGGTGATTCACCCCTCCACTTT. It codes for CASSIQGDSPLHF.

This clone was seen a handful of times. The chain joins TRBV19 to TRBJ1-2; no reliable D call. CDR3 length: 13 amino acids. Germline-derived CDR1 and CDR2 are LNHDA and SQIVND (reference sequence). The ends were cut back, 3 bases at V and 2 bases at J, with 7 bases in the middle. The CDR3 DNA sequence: TGTGCCAGTAGTATCACACGAAACTATGGCTACACCTTC. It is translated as CASSITRNYGYTF.

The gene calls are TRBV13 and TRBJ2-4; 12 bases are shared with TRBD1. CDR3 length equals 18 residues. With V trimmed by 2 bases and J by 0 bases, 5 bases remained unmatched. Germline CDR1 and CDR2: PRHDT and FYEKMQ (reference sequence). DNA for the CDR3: TGTGCCAGCAGCTTAACCGGGACAGGGGGCTCAGCCAAAAACATTCAGTACTTC. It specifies CASSLTGTGGSAKNIQYF.

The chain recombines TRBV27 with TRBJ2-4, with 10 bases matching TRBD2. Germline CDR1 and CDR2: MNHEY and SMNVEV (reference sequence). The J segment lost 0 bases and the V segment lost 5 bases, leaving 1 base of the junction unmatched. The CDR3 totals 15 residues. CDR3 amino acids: CASSSGGVAKNIQYF. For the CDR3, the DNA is TGTGCCAGCAGTAGCGGGGGGGTAGCCAAAAACATTCAGTACTTC.

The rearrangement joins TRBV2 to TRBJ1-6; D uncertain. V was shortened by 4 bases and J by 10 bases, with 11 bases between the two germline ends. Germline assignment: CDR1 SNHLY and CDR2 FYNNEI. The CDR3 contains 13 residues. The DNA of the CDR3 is TGTGCCAGCAGTGCCCAAACTCGATCACCCCTCCACTTT. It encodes CASSAQTRSPLHF.

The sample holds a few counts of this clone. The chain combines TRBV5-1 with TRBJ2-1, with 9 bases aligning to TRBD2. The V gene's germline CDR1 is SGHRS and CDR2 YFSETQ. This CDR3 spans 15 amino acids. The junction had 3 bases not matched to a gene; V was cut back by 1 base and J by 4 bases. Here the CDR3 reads CASSLQRGAYNEQFF. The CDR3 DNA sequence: TGCGCCAGCAGCTTGCAGCGGGGGGCTTACAATGAGCAGTTCTTC.

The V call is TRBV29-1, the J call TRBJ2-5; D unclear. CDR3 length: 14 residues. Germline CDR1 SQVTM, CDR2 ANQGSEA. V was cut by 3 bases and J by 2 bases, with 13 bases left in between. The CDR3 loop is CSVDLAVLQETQYF. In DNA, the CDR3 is TGCAGCGTTGATCTCGCGGTGCTACAAGAGACCCAGTACTTC.

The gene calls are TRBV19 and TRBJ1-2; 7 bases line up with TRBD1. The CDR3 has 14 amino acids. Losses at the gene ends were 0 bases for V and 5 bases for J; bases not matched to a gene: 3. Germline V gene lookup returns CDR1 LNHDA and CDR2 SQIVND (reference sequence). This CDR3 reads CASSIDLGQYGYTF. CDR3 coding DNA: TGTGCCAGTAGTATAGATCTGGGACAGTATGGCTACACCTTC.

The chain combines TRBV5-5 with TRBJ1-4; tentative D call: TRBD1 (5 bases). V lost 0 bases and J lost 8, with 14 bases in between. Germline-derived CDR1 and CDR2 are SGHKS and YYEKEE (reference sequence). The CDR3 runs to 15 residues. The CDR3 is CASSLATGAREKLFF. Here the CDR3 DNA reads TGTGCCAGCAGCTTGGCCACTGGGGCAAGAGAAAAACTGTTTTTT.

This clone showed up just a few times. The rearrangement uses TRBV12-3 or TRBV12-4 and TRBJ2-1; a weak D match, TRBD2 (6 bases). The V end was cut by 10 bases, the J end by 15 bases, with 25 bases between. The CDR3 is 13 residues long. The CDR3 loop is CATRETTWGVGFF. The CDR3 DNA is TGTGCCACCAGAGAAACGACCTGGGGGGTTGGGTTCTTC.

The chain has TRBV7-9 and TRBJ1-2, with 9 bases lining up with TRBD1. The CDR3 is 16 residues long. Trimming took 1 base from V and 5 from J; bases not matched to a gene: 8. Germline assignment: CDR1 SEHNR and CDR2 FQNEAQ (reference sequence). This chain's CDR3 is CASSLVGTGILYGYTF. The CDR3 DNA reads TGTGCCAGCAGCTTAGTGGGGACAGGGATTCTTTATGGCTACACCTTC.

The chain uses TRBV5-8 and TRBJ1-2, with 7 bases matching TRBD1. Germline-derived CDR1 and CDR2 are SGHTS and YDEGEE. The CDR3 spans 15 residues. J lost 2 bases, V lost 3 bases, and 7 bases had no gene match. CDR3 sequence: CASSSQTGRNYGYTF. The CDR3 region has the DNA TGTGCCAGCAGCTCACAGACAGGGAGGAACTATGGCTACACCTTC.